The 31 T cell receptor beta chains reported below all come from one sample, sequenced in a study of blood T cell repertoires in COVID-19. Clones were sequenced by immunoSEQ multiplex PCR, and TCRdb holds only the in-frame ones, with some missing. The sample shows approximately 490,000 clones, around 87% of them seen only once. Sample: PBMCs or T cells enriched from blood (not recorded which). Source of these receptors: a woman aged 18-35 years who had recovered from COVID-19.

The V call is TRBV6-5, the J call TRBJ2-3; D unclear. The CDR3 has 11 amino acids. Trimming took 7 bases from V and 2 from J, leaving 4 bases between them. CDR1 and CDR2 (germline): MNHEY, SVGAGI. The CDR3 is CASTYTDTQYF. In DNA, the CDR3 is TGTGCCAGCACCTACACAGATACGCAGTATTTT.

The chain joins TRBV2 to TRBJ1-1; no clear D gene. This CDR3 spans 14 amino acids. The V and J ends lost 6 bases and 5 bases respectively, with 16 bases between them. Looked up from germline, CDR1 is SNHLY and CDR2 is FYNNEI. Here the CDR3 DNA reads TGTGCCAGCAGGGAGGGCCATTGGGAGACTGAAGCTTTCTTT. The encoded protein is CASREGHWETEAFF.

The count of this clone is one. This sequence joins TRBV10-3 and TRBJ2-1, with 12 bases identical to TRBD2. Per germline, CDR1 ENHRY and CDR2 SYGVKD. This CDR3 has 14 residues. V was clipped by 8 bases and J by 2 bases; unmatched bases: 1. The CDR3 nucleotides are TGTGCCATCTGGACTAGCGGGACCTACAATGAGCAGTTCTTC. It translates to CAIWTSGTYNEQFF.

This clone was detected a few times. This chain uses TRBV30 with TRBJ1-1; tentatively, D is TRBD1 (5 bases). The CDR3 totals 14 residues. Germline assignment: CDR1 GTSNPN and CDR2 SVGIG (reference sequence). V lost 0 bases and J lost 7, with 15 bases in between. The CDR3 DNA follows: TGTGCCTGGAGTGTGGCAGGGCGTCGTATTGAAGCTTTCTTT. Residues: CAWSVAGRRIEAFF. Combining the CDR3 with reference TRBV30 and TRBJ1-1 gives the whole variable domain SQTIHQWPATLVQPVGSPLSLECTVEGTSNPNLYWYRQAAGRGLQLLFYSVGIGQISSEVPQNLSASRPQDRQFILSSKKLLLSDSGFYLCAWSVAGRRIEAFFGQGTRLTVV.

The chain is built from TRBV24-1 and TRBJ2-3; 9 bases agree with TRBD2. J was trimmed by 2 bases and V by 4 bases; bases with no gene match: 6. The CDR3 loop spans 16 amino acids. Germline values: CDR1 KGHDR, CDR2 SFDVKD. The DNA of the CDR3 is TGTGCCACCAGTGACCTTAGCGGGGGTAACACAGATACGCAGTATTTT. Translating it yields CATSDLSGGNTDTQYF.

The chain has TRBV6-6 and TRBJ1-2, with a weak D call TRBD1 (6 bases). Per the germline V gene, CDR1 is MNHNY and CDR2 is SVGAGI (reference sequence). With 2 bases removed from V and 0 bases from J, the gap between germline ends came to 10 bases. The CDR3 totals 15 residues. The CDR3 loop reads CASSYQTGANYGYTF. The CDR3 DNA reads TGTGCCAGCAGTTACCAGACAGGAGCTAACTATGGCTACACCTTC.

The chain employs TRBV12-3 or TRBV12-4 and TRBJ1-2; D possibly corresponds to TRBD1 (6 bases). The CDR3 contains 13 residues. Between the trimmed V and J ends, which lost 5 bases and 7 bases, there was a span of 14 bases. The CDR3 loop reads CASSAYRERGYTF. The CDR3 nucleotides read TGTGCCAGCAGTGCCTACAGGGAACGTGGCTACACCTTC.

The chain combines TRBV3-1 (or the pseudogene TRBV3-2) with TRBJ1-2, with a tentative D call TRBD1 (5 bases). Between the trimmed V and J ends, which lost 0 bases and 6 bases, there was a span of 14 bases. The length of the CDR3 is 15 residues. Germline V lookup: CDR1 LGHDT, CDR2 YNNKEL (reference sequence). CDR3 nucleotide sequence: TGTGCCAGCAGCCAAGATATAGGGGATTGGAATGGCTACACCTTC. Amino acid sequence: CASSQDIGDWNGYTF.

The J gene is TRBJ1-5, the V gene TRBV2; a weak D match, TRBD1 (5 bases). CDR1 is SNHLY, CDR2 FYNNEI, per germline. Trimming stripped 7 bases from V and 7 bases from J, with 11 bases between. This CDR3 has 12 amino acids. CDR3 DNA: TGTGCCAGCATGGGGGGGGGACAGCCCCAGCATTTT. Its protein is CASMGGGQPQHF.

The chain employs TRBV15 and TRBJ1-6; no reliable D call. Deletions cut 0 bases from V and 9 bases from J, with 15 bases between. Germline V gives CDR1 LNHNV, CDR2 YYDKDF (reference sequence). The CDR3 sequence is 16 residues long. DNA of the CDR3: TGTGCCACCAGCAGAGATCGCGGGCCCCCGGGTTCACCCCTCCACTTT. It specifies CATSRDRGPPGSPLHF.

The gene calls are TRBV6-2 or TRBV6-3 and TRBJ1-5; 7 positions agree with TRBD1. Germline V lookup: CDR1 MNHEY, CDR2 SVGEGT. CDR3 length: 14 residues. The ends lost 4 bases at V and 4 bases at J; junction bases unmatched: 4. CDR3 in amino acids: CASSSRGVNQPQHF. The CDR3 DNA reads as TGTGCCAGCAGTTCCAGGGGGGTTAATCAGCCCCAGCATTTT.

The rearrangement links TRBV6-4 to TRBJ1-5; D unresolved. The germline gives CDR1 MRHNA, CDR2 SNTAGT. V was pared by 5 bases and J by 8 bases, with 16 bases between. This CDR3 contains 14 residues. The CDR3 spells CASSLGGPQEPQHF. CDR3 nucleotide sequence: TGTGCCAGCAGTTTGGGAGGTCCGCAGGAGCCCCAGCATTTT.

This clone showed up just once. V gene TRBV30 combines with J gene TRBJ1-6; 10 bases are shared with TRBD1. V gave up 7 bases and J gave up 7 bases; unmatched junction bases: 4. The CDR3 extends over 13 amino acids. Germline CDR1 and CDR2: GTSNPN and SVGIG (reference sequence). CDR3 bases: TGTGCCTTAAGACAGGGGGCGAATTCACCCCTCCACTTT. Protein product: CALRQGANSPLHF.

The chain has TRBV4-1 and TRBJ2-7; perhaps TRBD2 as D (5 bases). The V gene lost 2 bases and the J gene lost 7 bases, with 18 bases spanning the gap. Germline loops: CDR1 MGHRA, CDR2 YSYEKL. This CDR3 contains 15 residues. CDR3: CASSQPERAGWEQYF. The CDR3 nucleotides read TGCGCCAGCAGCCAACCCGAGAGGGCTGGATGGGAGCAGTACTTC.

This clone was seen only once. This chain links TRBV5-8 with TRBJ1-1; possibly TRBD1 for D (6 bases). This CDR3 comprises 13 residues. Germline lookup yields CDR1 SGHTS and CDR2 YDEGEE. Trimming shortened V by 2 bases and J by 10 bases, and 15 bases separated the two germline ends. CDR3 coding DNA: TGTGCCAGCAGCTTAAGCAGGGGCGTTGGAGCTTTCTTT. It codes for CASSLSRGVGAFF.

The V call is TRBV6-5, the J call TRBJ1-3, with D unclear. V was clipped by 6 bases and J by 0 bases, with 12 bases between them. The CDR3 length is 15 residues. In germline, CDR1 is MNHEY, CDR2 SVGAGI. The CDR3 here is CASRSQSGSGNTIYF. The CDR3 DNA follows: TGTGCCAGCAGGTCACAGTCCGGCTCTGGAAACACCATATATTTT.

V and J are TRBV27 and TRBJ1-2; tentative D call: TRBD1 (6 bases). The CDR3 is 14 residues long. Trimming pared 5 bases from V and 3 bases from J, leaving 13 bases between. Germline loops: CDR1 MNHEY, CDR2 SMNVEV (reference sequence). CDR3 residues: CASSPQGSDYGYTF. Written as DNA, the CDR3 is TGTGCCAGCAGTCCACAGGGATCGGACTATGGCTACACCTTC.

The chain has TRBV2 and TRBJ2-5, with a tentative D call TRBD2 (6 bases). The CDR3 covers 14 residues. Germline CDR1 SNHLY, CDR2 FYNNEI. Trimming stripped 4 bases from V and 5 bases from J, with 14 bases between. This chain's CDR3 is CASSGRSRGETQYF. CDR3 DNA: TGTGCCAGCAGTGGTAGATCCCGGGGGGAGACCCAGTACTTC.

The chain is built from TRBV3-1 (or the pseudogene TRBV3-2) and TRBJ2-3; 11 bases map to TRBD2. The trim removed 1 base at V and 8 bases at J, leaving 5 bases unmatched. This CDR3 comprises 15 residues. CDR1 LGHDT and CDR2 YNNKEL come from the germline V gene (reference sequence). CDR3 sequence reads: CASSQGPTSGATQYF. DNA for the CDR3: TGTGCCAGCAGCCAAGGTCCGACTAGCGGGGCTACGCAGTATTTT.

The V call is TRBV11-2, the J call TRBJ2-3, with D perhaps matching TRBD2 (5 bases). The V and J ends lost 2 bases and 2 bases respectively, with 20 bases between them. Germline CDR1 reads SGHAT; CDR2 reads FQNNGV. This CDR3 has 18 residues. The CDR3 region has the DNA TGTGCCAGCAGCTTAAACCTCCTAGGAGGCGGGCACACAGATACGCAGTATTTT. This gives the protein CASSLNLLGGGHTDTQYF.

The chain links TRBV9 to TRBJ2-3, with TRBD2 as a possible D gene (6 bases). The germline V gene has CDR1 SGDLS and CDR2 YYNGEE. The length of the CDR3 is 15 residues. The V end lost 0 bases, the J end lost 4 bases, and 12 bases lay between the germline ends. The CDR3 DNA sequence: TGTGCCAGCAGCGTAGCTGTCGGGGAGGCAGATACGCAGTATTTT. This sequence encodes CASSVAVGEADTQYF. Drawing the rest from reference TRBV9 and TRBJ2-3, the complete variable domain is DSGVTQTPKHLITATGQRVTLRCSPRSGDLSVYWYQQSLDQGLQFLIQYYNGEERAKGNILERFSAQQFPDLHSELNLSSLELGDSALYFCASSVAVGEADTQYFGPGTRLTVL.

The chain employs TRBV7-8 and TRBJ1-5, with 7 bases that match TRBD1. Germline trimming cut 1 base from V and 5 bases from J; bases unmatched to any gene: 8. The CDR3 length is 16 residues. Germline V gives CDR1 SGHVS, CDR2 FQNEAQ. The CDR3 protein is CASSLDVGQGDQPQHF. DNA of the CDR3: TGTGCCAGCAGCTTAGATGTAGGGCAGGGGGATCAGCCCCAGCATTTT. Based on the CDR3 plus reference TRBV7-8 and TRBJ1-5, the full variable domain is GAGVSQSPRYKVAKRGQDVALRCDPISGHVSLFWYQQALGQGPEFLTYFQNEAQLDKSGLPSDRFFAERPEGSVSTLKIQRTQQEDSAVYLCASSLDVGQGDQPQHFGDGTRLSIL.

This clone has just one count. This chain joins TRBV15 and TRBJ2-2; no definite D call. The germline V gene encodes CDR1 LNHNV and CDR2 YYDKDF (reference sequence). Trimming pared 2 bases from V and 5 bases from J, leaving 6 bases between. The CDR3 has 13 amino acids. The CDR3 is CATSRPGTGELFF. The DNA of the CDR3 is TGTGCCACCAGCAGACCCGGGACCGGGGAGCTGTTTTTT.

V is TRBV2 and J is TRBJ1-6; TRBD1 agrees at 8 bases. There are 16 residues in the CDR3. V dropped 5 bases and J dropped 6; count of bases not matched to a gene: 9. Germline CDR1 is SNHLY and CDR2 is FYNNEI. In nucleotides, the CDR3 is TGTGCCAGCAGTCTTGGACAGGGCGTCGGTAATTCACCCCTCCACTTT. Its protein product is CASSLGQGVGNSPLHF.

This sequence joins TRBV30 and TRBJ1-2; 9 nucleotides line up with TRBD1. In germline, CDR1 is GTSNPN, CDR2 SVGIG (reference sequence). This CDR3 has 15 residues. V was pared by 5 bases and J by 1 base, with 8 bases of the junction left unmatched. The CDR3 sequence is CAWFRTGEVNYGYTF. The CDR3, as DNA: TGTGCCTGGTTCCGGACAGGGGAAGTTAACTATGGCTACACCTTC.

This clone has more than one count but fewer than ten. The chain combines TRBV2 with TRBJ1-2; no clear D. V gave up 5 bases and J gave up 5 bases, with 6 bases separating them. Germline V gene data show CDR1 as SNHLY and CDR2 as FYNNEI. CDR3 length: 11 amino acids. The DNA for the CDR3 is TGTGCCAGCAGTCGGGATTATGGCTACACCTTC. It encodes CASSRDYGYTF.

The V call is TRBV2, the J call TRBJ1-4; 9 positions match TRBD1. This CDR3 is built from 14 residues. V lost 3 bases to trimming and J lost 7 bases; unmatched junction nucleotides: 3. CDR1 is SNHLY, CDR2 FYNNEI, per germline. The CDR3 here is CASSEGQGSEKLFF. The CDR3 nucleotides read TGTGCCAGCAGTGAGGGACAGGGTAGTGAAAAACTGTTTTTT.

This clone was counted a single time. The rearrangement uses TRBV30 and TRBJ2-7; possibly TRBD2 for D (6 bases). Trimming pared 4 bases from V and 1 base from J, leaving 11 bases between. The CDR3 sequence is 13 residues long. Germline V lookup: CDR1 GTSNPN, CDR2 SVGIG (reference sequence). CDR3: CAWTRDASYEQYF. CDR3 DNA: TGTGCCTGGACGCGGGACGCTTCCTACGAGCAGTACTTC.

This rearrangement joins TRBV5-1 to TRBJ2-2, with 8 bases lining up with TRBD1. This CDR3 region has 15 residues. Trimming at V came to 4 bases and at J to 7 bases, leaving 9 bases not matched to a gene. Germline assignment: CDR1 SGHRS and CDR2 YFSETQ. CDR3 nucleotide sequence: TGCGCCAGCAGCCTGTCGACAGGGGATGACGGGGAGCTGTTTTTT. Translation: CASSLSTGDDGELFF.

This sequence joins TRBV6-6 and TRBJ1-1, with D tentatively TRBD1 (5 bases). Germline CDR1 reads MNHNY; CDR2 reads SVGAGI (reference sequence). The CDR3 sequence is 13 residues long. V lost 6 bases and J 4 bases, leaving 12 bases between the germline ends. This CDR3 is CASSLLGGTEAFF. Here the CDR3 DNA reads TGTGCCAGCAGCCTGCTCGGGGGCACTGAAGCTTTCTTT.

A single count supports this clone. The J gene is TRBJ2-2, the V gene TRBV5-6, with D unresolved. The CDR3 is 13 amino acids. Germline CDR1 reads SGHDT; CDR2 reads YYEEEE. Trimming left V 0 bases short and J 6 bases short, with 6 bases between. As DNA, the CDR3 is TGTGCCAGCAGCTTGGATCAATCCGGGGAGCTGTTTTTT. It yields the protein CASSLDQSGELFF.